These T cell receptor beta chains were read from a single sample in a study of technical replicates of blood from several donors. Using immunoSEQ multiplex PCR, the repertoire was profiled, and TCRdb retains in-frame clones only, with some absent. The sample contains fewer than 65,000 clones, around nine tenths of which appear only once. The sample comprised PBMCs. Receptors were obtained from a human donor in good health. Some clones in this sample may be carry-over from other donors' samples. Both conserved end residues are part of each CDR3. For some rows the clone size is stated as once, few or many, or as a class when expanded; others skip it.

v_call: TRBV18
clone_size: .
cdr3_aa: CASSRPAGAKNIQYF

v_call: TRBV11-2
clone_size: .
cdr3_aa: CASRKPGRSTDTQYF

v_call: TRBV2
clone_size: .
cdr3_aa: CASRVGAQSGDEQYF

v_call: TRBV11-2
clone_size: .
cdr3_aa: CASSLLAGALNEQFF

v_call: TRBV30
clone_size: .
cdr3_aa: CAWTITVAGNSPLHF

v_call: TRBV7-9
clone_size: .
cdr3_aa: CASSLGVSLANSPLHF

v_call: TRBV6-5
clone_size: .
cdr3_aa: CASSERESDTQYF

v_call: TRBV6-6
clone_size: .
cdr3_aa: CASTPRIFWGDAGAFF

v_call: TRBV4-3
clone_size: .
cdr3_aa: CASSLEGGNTEAFF

v_call: TRBV5-3
clone_size: once
cdr3_aa: CAQRRTGGNQPQHF

v_call: TRBV7-3
clone_size: .
cdr3_aa: CASSLSRTSGLFF

v_call: TRBV7-2
clone_size: .
cdr3_aa: CASSFSKYEQYF

v_call: TRBV6-1
clone_size: .
cdr3_aa: CASSESSGSPDTQYF

v_call: TRBV5-1
clone_size: .
cdr3_aa: CASSSQRVNTGELFF

v_call: TRBV19
clone_size: .
cdr3_aa: CASSIEERAYSGANVLTF

v_call: TRBV2
clone_size: .
cdr3_aa: CASSRGKEQYF

v_call: TRBV12-5
clone_size: .
cdr3_aa: CASGGFGSEQYF

v_call: TRBV14
clone_size: .
cdr3_aa: CASSQDVSPGFSYEQYF

v_call: TRBV7-3
clone_size: .
cdr3_aa: CASSINNEQFF

v_call: TRBV4-2
clone_size: few
cdr3_aa: CASSQAGVISYGYTF

v_call: TRBV7-2
clone_size: .
cdr3_aa: CASSLGTGIEQYF

v_call: TRBV10-3
clone_size: .
cdr3_aa: CAISGGGTKADTQYF

v_call: TRBV12-5
clone_size: .
cdr3_aa: CASGQGNSPLHF

v_call: TRBV2
clone_size: .
cdr3_aa: CASNPPWGQHYEQYF

v_call: TRBV5-1
clone_size: .
cdr3_aa: CASSSGVTYEQYF

v_call: TRBV25-1
clone_size: .
cdr3_aa: CASSELGSGSGETQYF

v_call: TRBV5-1
clone_size: .
cdr3_aa: CASSLGGSLGGTEAFF

v_call: TRBV25-1
clone_size: .
cdr3_aa: CASSGNYGYTF

v_call: TRBV9
clone_size: .
cdr3_aa: CASSKQGSSYNEQFF

v_call: TRBV6-1
clone_size: once
cdr3_aa: CASSEFRGGTEAFF

v_call: TRBV7-9
clone_size: few
cdr3_aa: CASTTWGESTEAFF

v_call: TRBV4-2
clone_size: .
cdr3_aa: CASSQERHGLATGELFF

v_call: TRBV4-3
clone_size: .
cdr3_aa: CASSQESSGGTQYF

v_call: TRBV7-9
clone_size: .
cdr3_aa: CASSFVAGGGAEAFF

v_call: TRBV27
clone_size: once
cdr3_aa: CASSPRTGGGQPQHF

v_call: TRBV7-7
clone_size: .
cdr3_aa: CASSRSFGELFF

v_call: TRBV4-3
clone_size: .
cdr3_aa: CASSHPRRTGGSSGANVLTF

v_call: TRBV27
clone_size: .
cdr3_aa: CASSLVGGPNYGYTF

v_call: TRBV19
clone_size: once
cdr3_aa: CASSPRTSGGLYEQYF

v_call: TRBV9
clone_size: .
cdr3_aa: CASSPLGQGNYGYTF

v_call: TRBV12-5
clone_size: few
cdr3_aa: CASGLGAGSYNEQFF

v_call: TRBV6-4
clone_size: .
cdr3_aa: CASSDLTSGRPGGSSTDTQYF

v_call: TRBV7-2
clone_size: .
cdr3_aa: CASSTRTGMNTGELFF

v_call: TRBV5-4
clone_size: .
cdr3_aa: CASSLRQGTDTQYF

v_call: TRBV6-6
clone_size: .
cdr3_aa: CASTYRTAYGYTF

v_call: TRBV29-1
clone_size: once
cdr3_aa: CSVRTGTNQPQHF

v_call: TRBV6-1
clone_size: .
cdr3_aa: CASRDRGGNQPQHF

v_call: TRBV18
clone_size: .
cdr3_aa: CASAWAGVSYNEQFF

v_call: TRBV6-1
clone_size: .
cdr3_aa: CASTGGLVGQPQHF

v_call: TRBV7-2
clone_size: .
cdr3_aa: CASSLVPTGNSGNTIYF

v_call: TRBV10-3
clone_size: .
cdr3_aa: CAIRDWNSPLHF

v_call: TRBV30
clone_size: .
cdr3_aa: CAWSWTSGHNEQFF

v_call: TRBV2
clone_size: .
cdr3_aa: CASTGLAGATDTQYF

v_call: TRBV27
clone_size: .
cdr3_aa: CASSLSGGSSYEQYF

v_call: TRBV9
clone_size: .
cdr3_aa: CASSPKVEGNYGYTF

v_call: TRBV30
clone_size: .
cdr3_aa: CAWSGQLLAKNIQYF

v_call: TRBV7-8
clone_size: .
cdr3_aa: CASSTRDSEAFF

v_call: TRBV6-9
clone_size: .
cdr3_aa: CASSYRTGTTDTQYF

v_call: TRBV7-9
clone_size: .
cdr3_aa: CASSPRGLAGFNEQFF